This TCR beta chain was found in a study of blood T cell repertoires in COVID-19. Study-level background: Specimens from acute and convalescent COVID-19 originated in the United States, Italy and Spain.

This CDR3 region has 14 residues. The V gene lost 6 bases and the J gene lost 5 bases, with 15 bases spanning the gap. Germline lookup yields CDR1 KGHDR and CDR2 SFDVKD. TCRdb's table, derived via immunoSEQ multiplex PCR, lists solely in-frame clones and lacks some. The table has roughly 25,000 clones, 92% seen once; the top ten hold 2.5% to 3.5%. This sequence was found in a human donor in a cohort sampled during active COVID-19. Sequences were obtained from peripheral blood. The V and J genes are TRBV24-1 and TRBJ2-5, with no clear D. CDR3 in DNA: TGTGCCACCAGTATCGGCAGGTCAGAGGAGACCCAGTACTTC. Amino acid sequence: CATSIGRSEETQYF.